A selection of T cell receptor beta chains follows, all from one sample in a study of cytomegalovirus exposure and HLA in healthy donors. This table comes from immunoSEQ multiplex PCR, and its TCRdb copy is limited to in-frame clones, with some not included. The sample includes 110,000 to 150,000 clones, roughly 92% of them seen just once. The sample consisted of PBMCs. These receptors all stem from a man younger than 35 in good health and CMV-seronegative. The CDR3 runs from the conserved cysteine through the conserved F or W. D genes are given only for firm matches. The size of a clone is reported for some rows only, either as once, few or many, or as a class for expanded clones.

TRBJ1-4,.,TRBV10-3,16,TRBD1,TGTGCCATCAGTGCCTATCCGGGACAGGGGGATGAAAAACTGTTTTTT,CAISAYPGQGDEKLFF
TRBJ1-2,once,TRBV25-1,15,TRBD1,TGTGCCAGCAGTGAATACAGAGGGACAGGCGGCGGCTACACCTTC,CASSEYRGTGGGYTF
TRBJ2-1,.,TRBV6-6,15,TRBD1,TGTGCCAGCAGGCTACAGGGGGCCGCCGCCAATGAGCAGTTCTTC,CASRLQGAAANEQFF
TRBJ1-1,.,TRBV5-4,14,.,TGTGCCAGCAGCTTGGTCCTAGGTGGCACTGAAGCTTTCTTT,CASSLVLGGTEAFF
TRBJ2-4,.,TRBV5-1,18,TRBD2,TGCGCCAGCAGCTTAGGACTAGCGGGGTATTTGACCAAAAACATTCAGTACTTC,CASSLGLAGYLTKNIQYF
TRBJ1-5,once,TRBV28,15,TRBD1,TGTGCCACGCGAAACTTACAGGGGGCACATCAGCCCCAGCATTTT,CATRNLQGAHQPQHF
TRBJ1-4,once,TRBV5-6,14,.,TGTGCCAGCAGCGGACAAGGGACTAATGAAAAACTGTTTTTT,CASSGQGTNEKLFF
TRBJ1-2,.,TRBV13,15,TRBD1,TGTGCCAGCAGCTCAGGGTCCGACAGGGGGCTTGGCTACACCTTC,CASSSGSDRGLGYTF
TRBJ2-2,.,TRBV9,15,.,TGTGCCAGCAGCGTAGCTACCGGGGAAGCCGGGGAGCTGTTTTTT,CASSVATGEAGELFF
TRBJ2-5,.,TRBV15,16,TRBD1,TGTGCCACCAGCAGAGATCGAAGGACAGGGGAAGAGACCCAGTACTTC,CATSRDRRTGEETQYF
TRBJ2-5,.,TRBV6-5,14,.,TGTGCCAGCAGTTACGGGAGCGGCCAAGAGACCCAGTACTTC,CASSYGSGQETQYF
TRBJ2-7,.,TRBV5-1,14,.,TGCGCCAGCAGCTTGGGTCAGGTCTCCTACGAGCAGTACTTC,CASSLGQVSYEQYF
TRBJ1-4,.,TRBV5-1,16,.,TGCGCCAGCAGCTTGGCTGGCGGCGCAACTAATGAAAAACTGTTTTTT,CASSLAGGATNEKLFF
TRBJ2-5,.,TRBV9,17,.,TGTGCCAGCAGCGCGGATCAGACAGCCCCGTACCAAGAGACCCAGTACTTC,CASSADQTAPYQETQYF
TRBJ1-5,.,TRBV6-6,12,.,TGTGCCAGCAGCGGGACTGATCAGCCCCAGCATTTT,CASSGTDQPQHF
TRBJ2-3,.,TRBV5-1,15,TRBD2,TGCGCCAGCAGCGATCCAGCGGGAAGCACAGATACGCAGTATTTT,CASSDPAGSTDTQYF
TRBJ2-2,.,TRBV4-1,16,.,TGCGCCAGCAGCCAAGATCTCCCAGGGCTGGCCGGGGAGCTGTTTTTT,CASSQDLPGLAGELFF
TRBJ1-1,.,TRBV6-1,15,TRBD1,TGTGCCAGCAGTGAAAGGACAGGGGTTGTGGGAGAAGCTTTCTTT,CASSERTGVVGEAFF
TRBJ1-5,few,TRBV15,14,.,TGTGCCACCAGCAGAGTCGACAGAAGCAGCACCCAGCATTTT,CATSRVDRSSTQHF
TRBJ1-4,once,TRBV7-9,13,.,TGTGCCAGCAGCACCGGACTGTCCCTAAAACTGTTTTTT,CASSTGLSLKLFF
TRBJ2-5,.,TRBV2,17,TRBD1,TGTGCCAGCAGTAAACTAGGACAGGGGGCTATGGGGGAGACCCAGTACTTC,CASSKLGQGAMGETQYF
TRBJ1-2,.,TRBV9,14,.,TGTGCCAGCAGCGTAGGGACAGAAAACTATGGCTACACCTTC,CASSVGTENYGYTF
TRBJ1-1,.,TRBV25-1,14,.,TGTGCCAGCAGTTTTAAGTCGAGCCGCACTGAAGCTTTCTTT,CASSFKSSRTEAFF
TRBJ2-2,.,TRBV5-8,14,.,TGTGCCAGCAGCGGCAAAACGAACACCGGGGAGCTGTTTTTT,CASSGKTNTGELFF
TRBJ1-2,.,TRBV7-2,16,TRBD1,TGTGCCAGCAGCTTAGAGGGGAGGGACAGGGGCGACGGCTACACCTTC,CASSLEGRDRGDGYTF
TRBJ2-3,.,TRBV5-6,17,TRBD2,TGTGCCAGCAGCTTGCGGGCTAGCGGGATAGGAACAGATACGCAGTATTTT,CASSLRASGIGTDTQYF
TRBJ1-3,once,TRBV27,14,TRBD1,TGTGCCAGCAGTTTCACAGGGGGAGGAAACACCATATATTTT,CASSFTGGGNTIYF
TRBJ2-1,.,TRBV2,17,TRBD2,TGTGCCAGCATGGGGGGCACCGGGGGGGCCGGCTACAATGAGCAGTTCTTC,CASMGGTGGAGYNEQFF
TRBJ2-5,few,TRBV6-1,13,TRBD2,TGTGCCAGCCGGCGGGGGGTCCAAGAGACCCAGTACTTC,CASRRGVQETQYF
TRBJ1-3,.,TRBV9,16,.,TGTGCCAGCAGCGTAGCGGGATTCCCCTCTGGAAACACCATATATTTT,CASSVAGFPSGNTIYF
TRBJ1-2,.,TRBV4-2,14,.,TGTGCCAGCAGCCAAGATGGGCAGGAAAGAGGCTACACCTTC,CASSQDGQERGYTF
TRBJ2-7,.,TRBV5-6,14,.,TGTGCCAGCAGCTTGGCGGGGTTCCCCTACGAGCAGTACTTC,CASSLAGFPYEQYF
TRBJ2-1,once,TRBV5-1,14,TRBD1,TGCGCCAGCTACAGGGGCACAGGAGACAATGAGCAGTTCTTC,CASYRGTGDNEQFF